This T cell receptor (beta chain) was sequenced for a study of CD4 T cells in relation to SARS-CoV-2 and coronaviruses. Study-level background: Of the patients, 8 or 9 were male, 4 female, two Hispanic.

Comments on this clone: Its specificity is not known.

There are 16 residues in the CDR3. V was pared by 3 bases and J by 5 bases, with 4 bases of the junction left unmatched. Per germline, CDR1 KGHDR and CDR2 SFDVKD. Overall study findings and caveats: Roughly three fifths of donors had memory CD4+ clonotypes crossrecognizing SARS-CoV-2 and common cold coronavirus spike. This crossreactivity analysis covered spike protein alone, no other viral proteins.

Uncultured naive and memory CD4+ T cells supplied DNA for deep TCR-beta sequencing. Assay used: immunoSEQ multiplex PCR; TCRdb lists only in-frame clones, some missing. The table lists approximately 60,000 clones, around 90% of them singletons. Sequenced sample: naive CD4+ T cells from PBMCs. Subset given: naive CD4+ T cells isolated by negative enrichment. This TCR came from an adult with COVID-19. The chain joins TRBV24-1 to TRBJ2-2; 11 bases match TRBD2. CDR3 region: CATSDLAGGETGELFF. CDR3 sequence (DNA): TGTGCCACCAGTGATCTAGCGGGAGGTGAGACCGGGGAGCTGTTTTTT.